This T cell receptor beta chain was retrieved from a study of T-cell memory formation after mild COVID-19. Study details: Each donor largely had its own TCR clusters.

This clonotype was detected only a few times. One junction end disagrees with the germline gene, perhaps due to a read error. The length of the CDR3 is 12 residues. The germline gives CDR1 SQVTM, CDR2 ANQGSEA. TCRdb fed the 5' RACE reads into MiXCR, producing one record per CDR3 protein. The table includes 350,000 to 500,000 distinct CDR3 sequences, under 25% detected once. Sequencing input: PBMCs or a T cell subset sorted from them (not recorded which). The source is an adult woman who had mild COVID-19 (a few samples of this study predate the infection). Cell type and time point are not known. The J gene is TRBJ2-7, the V gene TRBV29-1; possibly TRBD2 for D (6 bases). This CDR3 reads CSVARDEAGRVF. CDR3 DNA sequence: TGCAGCGTGGCCCGGGACGAAGCGGGCCGGGTCTTC.